This T cell receptor beta chain was found in a study of CD8+ T cells in alopecia areata. This sample's treatment: oral pan-JAK inhibitor, 5-10 mg twice daily. After isolation, RNA underwent reverse transcription to generate cDNA as the sequencing template. Assay used: immunoSEQ multiplex PCR; TCRdb lists only in-frame clones, some missing. The sample carries about 190,000 clones, 60% recorded once. V dropped 3 bases and J dropped 6; count of bases not matched to a gene: 3. This CDR3 comprises 14 residues. Germline loops: CDR1 SGHAT, CDR2 FQNNGV. Note on this clone: The antigen remains undetermined.

General observations from the study: Lesional tissue from the scalp (especially in alopecia totalis/universalis) showed higher clonality than normal scalp.

The specimen was CD4+ T cells sorted from blood, collected at week 24, from a patient treated with tofacitinib. The chain has TRBV11-2 and TRBJ1-1, with TRBD1 matching over 11 bases. The receptor comes from a human donor with alopecia areata. In DNA, the CDR3 is TGTGCCAGCAGCTTCGGACAGGGGGCCGCTGAAGCTTTCTTT. This gives the protein CASSFGQGAAEAFF.